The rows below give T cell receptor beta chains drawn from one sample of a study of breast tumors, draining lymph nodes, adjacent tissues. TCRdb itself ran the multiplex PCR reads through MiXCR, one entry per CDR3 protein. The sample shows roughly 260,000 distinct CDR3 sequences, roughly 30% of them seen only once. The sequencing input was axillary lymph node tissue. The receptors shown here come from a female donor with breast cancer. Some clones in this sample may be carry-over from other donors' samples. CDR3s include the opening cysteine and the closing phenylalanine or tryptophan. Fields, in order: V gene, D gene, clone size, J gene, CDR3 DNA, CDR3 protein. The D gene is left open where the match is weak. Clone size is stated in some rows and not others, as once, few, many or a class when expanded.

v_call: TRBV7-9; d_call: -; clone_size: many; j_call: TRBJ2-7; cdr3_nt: TGTGCCAGCAGCTCCGTGATGACAGGACTCTCCTACGAGCAGTACTTC; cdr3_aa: CASSSVMTGLSYEQYF
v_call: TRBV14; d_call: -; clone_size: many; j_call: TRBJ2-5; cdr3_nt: TGTGCCAGCAGCCAACAGGGGTTAAAGACCCAGTACTTC; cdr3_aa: CASSQQGLKTQYF
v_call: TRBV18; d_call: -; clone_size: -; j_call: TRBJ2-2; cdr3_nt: TGTGCCAGCTCACCTGGGATAGGGAGCACCGGGGAGCTGTTTTTT; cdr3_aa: CASSPGIGSTGELFF
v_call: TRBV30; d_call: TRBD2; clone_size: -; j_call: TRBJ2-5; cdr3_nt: TGTGCCGCCAGGACTAGCGGGGGTTTGCTTGGGACCCAGTACTTC; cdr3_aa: CAARTSGGLLGTQYF
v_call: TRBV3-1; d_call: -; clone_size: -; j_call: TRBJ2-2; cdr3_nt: TGTGCCAGCAGCCAAGCCATATTTGGGACCACCGGGGAGCTGTTTTTT; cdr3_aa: CASSQAIFGTTGELFF
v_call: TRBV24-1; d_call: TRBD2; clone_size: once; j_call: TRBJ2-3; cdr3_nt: TGTGCCACCAGGGATACTAGCGGGAGAAATGAGCAGTATTTT; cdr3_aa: CATRDTSGRNEQYF
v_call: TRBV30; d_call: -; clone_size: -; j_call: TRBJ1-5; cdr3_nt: TGTGCCTGGAGCGGGAGCTACAATCAGCCCCAGCATTTT; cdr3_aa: CAWSGSYNQPQHF
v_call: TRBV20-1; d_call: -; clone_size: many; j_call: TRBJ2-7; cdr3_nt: TGCAGTGCTAACCCCCTGACTAGTAACGGGCTCTACGAGCAGTACTTC; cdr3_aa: CSANPLTSNGLYEQYF
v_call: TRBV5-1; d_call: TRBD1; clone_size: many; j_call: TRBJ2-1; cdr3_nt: TGCGCCACTCGACAGGGATCGGGAAACAATGAGCAGTTCTTC; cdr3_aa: CATRQGSGNNEQFF
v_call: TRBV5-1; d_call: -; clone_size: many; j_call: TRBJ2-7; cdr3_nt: TGCGCCAGCAGCTCCCCCCCCTCCTACGAGCAGTACTTC; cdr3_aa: CASSSPPSYEQYF
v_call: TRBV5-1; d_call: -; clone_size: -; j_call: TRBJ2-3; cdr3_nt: TGCGCCAGCAGCTTGGATATGACTGGTTCGCAGTATTTT; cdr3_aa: CASSLDMTGSQYF
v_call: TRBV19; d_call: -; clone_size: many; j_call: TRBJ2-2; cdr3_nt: TGTGCCAGTAGTATAGGTGGCAGCTCTAACACCGGGGAGCTGTTTTTT; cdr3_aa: CASSIGGSSNTGELFF
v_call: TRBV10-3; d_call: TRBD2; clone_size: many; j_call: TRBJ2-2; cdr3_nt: TGTGCCATTCCGAAAACCGTTCTAGCGGGAGACTCCGGGGAGCTGTTTTTT; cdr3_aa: CAIPKTVLAGDSGELFF
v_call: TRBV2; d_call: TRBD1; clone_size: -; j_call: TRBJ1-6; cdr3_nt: TGTGCTAGATCCGCGACAGGGGATAATTCACCCCTCCACTTT; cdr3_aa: CARSATGDNSPLHF
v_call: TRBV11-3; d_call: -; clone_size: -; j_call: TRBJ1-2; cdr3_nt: TGTGCCAGCAGCTTAGGGGAGGGGACGGGCGGCTACACCTTC; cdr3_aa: CASSLGEGTGGYTF
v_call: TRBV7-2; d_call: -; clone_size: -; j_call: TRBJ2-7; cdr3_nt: TGTGCCAGCAGCTGGGGCAGGAGGAACGGGGAGCAGTACTTC; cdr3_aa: CASSWGRRNGEQYF
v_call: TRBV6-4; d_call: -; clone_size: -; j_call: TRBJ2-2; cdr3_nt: TGTGCCAGCAGTGACTCCGGGGAGCTGTTTTTT; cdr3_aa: CASSDSGELFF
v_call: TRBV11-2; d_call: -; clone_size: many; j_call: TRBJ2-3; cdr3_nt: TGTGCCAGCAGCTTTCGGGGATCTAGCACAGATACGCAGTATTTT; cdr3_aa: CASSFRGSSTDTQYF
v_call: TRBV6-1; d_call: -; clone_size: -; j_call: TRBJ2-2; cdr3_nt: TGTGCCAGCAGTCATTTGTTGCACAAGAACACCGGGGAGCTGTTTTTT; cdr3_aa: CASSHLLHKNTGELFF
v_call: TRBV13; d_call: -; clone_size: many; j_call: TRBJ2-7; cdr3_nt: TGTGCCAGCAGCTTTCAGGGGACCTACGAGCAGTACTTC; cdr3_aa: CASSFQGTYEQYF
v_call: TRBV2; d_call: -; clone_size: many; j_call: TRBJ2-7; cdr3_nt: TGTGCCAGCAACCGGGCCAGGGGCGAGCAGTACTTC; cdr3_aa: CASNRARGEQYF
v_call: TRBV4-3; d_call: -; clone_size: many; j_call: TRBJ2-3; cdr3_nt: TGCGCCAGCAGCCAAGAGGGAACTAGCACAGATACGCAGTATTTT; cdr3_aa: CASSQEGTSTDTQYF
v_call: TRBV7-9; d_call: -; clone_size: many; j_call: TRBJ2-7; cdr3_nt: TGTGCCACCGACGTTAAAAACGAGCAGTACTTC; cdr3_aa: CATDVKNEQYF
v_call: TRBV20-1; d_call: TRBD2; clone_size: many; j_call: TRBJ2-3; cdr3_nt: TGCAGTGCCTTACCTAGCGGGAGGGGAGGAGGTGCCACAGATACGCAGTATTTT; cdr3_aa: CSALPSGRGGGATDTQYF
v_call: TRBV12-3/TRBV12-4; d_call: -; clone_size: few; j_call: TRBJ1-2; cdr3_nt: TGTGCCAGCCGGTGCGGTGGGGGGAACTATGGCTACACCTTC; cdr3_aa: CASRCGGGNYGYTF
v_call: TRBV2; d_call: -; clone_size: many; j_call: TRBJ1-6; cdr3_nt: TGTGCCAGCAGCTATCAGGACGGTTCACCCCTCCACTTT; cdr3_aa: CASSYQDGSPLHF
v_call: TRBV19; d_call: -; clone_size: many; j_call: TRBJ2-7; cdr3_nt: TGTGCCAGTAGCGGGAGACCATCGACGGGGGTGAAACAGCAGTACTTC; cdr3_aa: CASSGRPSTGVKQQYF
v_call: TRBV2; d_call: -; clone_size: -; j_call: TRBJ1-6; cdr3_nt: TGTGCCAGCGCAAAAGAGGGGGATTCACCCCTCTACTTT; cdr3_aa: CASAKEGDSPLYF
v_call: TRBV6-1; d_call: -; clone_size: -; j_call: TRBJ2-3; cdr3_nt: TGTGCCAGCAGACCCAGGGGTGCAGATACGCGGTATTTT; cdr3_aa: CASRPRGADTRYF
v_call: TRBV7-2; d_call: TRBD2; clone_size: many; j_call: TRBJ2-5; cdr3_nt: TGTGCCAGCAGCCGCCCGGGACTAGCGGGAGTAGGGAAAGAGACCCAGTACTTC; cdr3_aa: CASSRPGLAGVGKETQYF
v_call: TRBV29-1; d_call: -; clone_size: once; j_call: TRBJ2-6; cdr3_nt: TGCAGCGTATCTGTGCAGGGGAGCTCTGGAGGGGCCAACGTCCTGACTTTC; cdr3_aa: CSVSVQGSSGGANVLTF
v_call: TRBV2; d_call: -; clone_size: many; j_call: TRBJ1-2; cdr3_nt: TGTGCCAGCAGTGGGACTGCCAACTATGGCTACACCTTC; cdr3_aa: CASSGTANYGYTF
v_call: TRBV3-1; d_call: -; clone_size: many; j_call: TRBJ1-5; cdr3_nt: TGTGCCAGCAGCCAAGCCGGGGGGGCAAGGCAGCCCCAGCATTTT; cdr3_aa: CASSQAGGARQPQHF
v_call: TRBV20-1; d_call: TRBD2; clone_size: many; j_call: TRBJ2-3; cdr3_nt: TGCAGTGCTTTCCCCCCTCGGCGGGAGAAGGCAGATACGCAGTATTTT; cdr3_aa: CSAFPPRREKADTQYF
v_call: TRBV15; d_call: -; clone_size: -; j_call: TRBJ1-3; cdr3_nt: TGTGCCACCAGCAGCTTAATCTCTGGTTCTGGAAACACCATATATTTT; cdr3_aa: CATSSLISGSGNTIYF